Listed below are T cell receptor beta chains from one sample, sequenced in a study of CD8+ T cells in alopecia areata. Produced via immunoSEQ multiplex PCR; TCRdb's table is partial and in-frame only. The sample records about 300,000 clones, roughly 60% being singletons. This specimen consisted of CD4+ T cells sorted from blood, obtained at week 24, from a patient treated with tofacitinib. These TCRs come from a human donor with alopecia areata. Both conserved end residues are part of each CDR3. Fields, in order: V gene, clone size, D gene, J gene, CDR3 protein, CDR3 DNA. D genes are given only for firm matches. Expanded clones get a size class; other rows say once, few or many, or leave the size out.

V: TRBV15; size: NA; D: NA; J: TRBJ1-2; CDR3: CATSRGDRPYGYTF; DNA: TGTGCCACCAGCAGAGGAGACAGGCCCTATGGCTACACCTTC
V: TRBV10-3; size: NA; D: NA; J: TRBJ1-2; CDR3: CAINTVSNYGYTF; DNA: TGTGCCATCAATACAGTTTCTAACTATGGCTACACCTTC
V: TRBV2; size: few; D: NA; J: TRBJ1-1; CDR3: CASSPGTLEAFF; DNA: TGTGCCAGCAGTCCCGGGACACTTGAAGCTTTCTTT
V: TRBV6-6; size: few; D: NA; J: TRBJ1-1; CDR3: CASSNDLFTDTEAFF; DNA: TGTGCCAGCAGCAATGACCTGTTTACGGACACTGAAGCTTTCTTT
V: TRBV5-1; size: NA; D: NA; J: TRBJ2-7; CDR3: CASRYNGDYEQYF; DNA: TGCGCCAGCAGGTACAATGGGGACTACGAGCAGTACTTC
V: TRBV19; size: NA; D: TRBD1; J: TRBJ1-6; CDR3: CATRGQGVNSPLHF; DNA: TGTGCCACCAGGGGACAGGGGGTTAACTCACCCCTCCACTTT
V: TRBV5-1; size: NA; D: TRBD1; J: TRBJ1-1; CDR3: CASSPDRGSMNTEAFF; DNA: TGCGCCAGCAGCCCCGACAGGGGGTCTATGAACACTGAAGCTTTCTTT
V: TRBV30; size: NA; D: NA; J: TRBJ1-1; CDR3: CAFTKATEAFF; DNA: TGTGCCTTTACGAAAGCCACTGAAGCTTTCTTT
V: TRBV20-1; size: NA; D: NA; J: TRBJ1-2; CDR3: CSAIGNNDYTF; DNA: TGCAGTGCTATCGGAAACAACGACTACACCTTC
V: TRBV30; size: NA; D: NA; J: TRBJ2-7; CDR3: CAWSADPRYEQYF; DNA: TGTGCCTGGAGTGCCGACCCTAGGTACGAGCAGTACTTC
V: TRBV6-5; size: NA; D: TRBD1; J: TRBJ1-2; CDR3: CASRETGNYGYTF; DNA: TGTGCCAGCAGGGAGACAGGGAACTATGGCTACACCTTC
V: TRBV23-1; size: few; D: NA; J: TRBJ2-4; CDR3: CASSHGENIQYF; DNA: TGCGCCAGCAGTCATGGGGAAAACATTCAGTACTTC
V: TRBV4-3; size: NA; D: TRBD1; J: TRBJ1-5; CDR3: CASSQEDRGRNQPQHF; DNA: TGCGCCAGCAGCCAAGAGGACAGGGGGCGAAATCAGCCCCAGCATTTT
V: TRBV30; size: NA; D: TRBD1; J: TRBJ1-6; CDR3: CAWSTGANSPLHF; DNA: TGTGCCTGGAGTACAGGGGCTAATTCACCCCTCCACTTT
V: TRBV6-5; size: few; D: TRBD1; J: TRBJ1-2; CDR3: CASIRGQGAGYGYTF; DNA: TGTGCCAGCATCCGGGGGCAGGGGGCTGGCTATGGCTACACCTTC
V: TRBV5-4; size: NA; D: TRBD1; J: TRBJ2-7; CDR3: CASRPGTGVDEQYF; DNA: TGTGCCAGCAGGCCCGGGACAGGGGTAGACGAGCAGTACTTC
V: TRBV6-6; size: NA; D: NA; J: TRBJ1-2; CDR3: CASSYLYGYTF; DNA: TGTGCCAGCAGTTACCTCTATGGCTACACCTTC
V: TRBV5-1; size: NA; D: TRBD1; J: TRBJ1-6; CDR3: CASSLGQAGNSPLHF; DNA: TGCGCCAGCAGCTTAGGACAGGCGGGAAATTCACCCCTCCACTTT
V: TRBV4-3; size: NA; D: TRBD2; J: TRBJ2-3; CDR3: CAIKRGGNLSTDTQYF; DNA: TGCGCCATCAAGCGGGGGGGTAACCTTAGCACAGATACGCAGTATTTT
V: TRBV19; size: NA; D: TRBD1; J: TRBJ1-2; CDR3: CASSGQANAWGYTF; DNA: TGTGCCAGTAGCGGACAGGCGAATGCGTGGGGCTACACCTTC
V: TRBV27; size: NA; D: NA; J: TRBJ2-3; CDR3: CASSLGRSTDTQYF; DNA: TGTGCCAGCAGTCTGGGGAGGTCCACAGATACGCAGTATTTT
V: TRBV29-1; size: NA; D: NA; J: TRBJ2-5; CDR3: CSVGPPGETQYF; DNA: TGCAGCGTTGGCCCTCCGGGGGAGACCCAGTACTTC
V: TRBV2; size: NA; D: NA; J: TRBJ2-7; CDR3: CASRDGSYEQYF; DNA: TGTGCCAGCCGGGACGGCTCCTACGAGCAGTACTTC
V: TRBV7-9; size: NA; D: NA; J: TRBJ2-4; CDR3: CASSLPTSNIQYF; DNA: TGTGCCAGCAGCTTACCCACCTCAAACATTCAGTACTTC
V: TRBV7-8; size: NA; D: NA; J: TRBJ2-4; CDR3: CASSLVRGPKNIQYF; DNA: TGTGCCAGCAGCTTAGTTCGGGGACCCAAAAACATTCAGTACTTC
V: TRBV5-1; size: NA; D: NA; J: TRBJ2-3; CDR3: CASSLDGGSTDTQYF; DNA: TGCGCCAGCAGCTTGGACGGGGGTAGCACAGATACGCAGTATTTT
V: TRBV19; size: few; D: NA; J: TRBJ1-1; CDR3: CASSLDRWNTEAFF; DNA: TGTGCCAGTAGTCTCGACAGGTGGAACACTGAAGCTTTCTTT
V: TRBV30; size: NA; D: NA; J: TRBJ2-7; CDR3: CAWTRGEARVQYF; DNA: TGTGCCTGGACCAGAGGGGAGGCACGTGTGCAGTACTTC
V: TRBV7-2; size: NA; D: NA; J: TRBJ2-5; CDR3: CASSTSDETQYF; DNA: TGTGCCAGTTCGACTAGTGACGAGACCCAGTACTTC
V: TRBV7-2; size: few; D: NA; J: TRBJ1-3; CDR3: CASSLRTDSSGNTIYF; DNA: TGTGCCAGCAGCTTACGAACGGACTCCTCTGGAAACACCATATATTTT
V: TRBV4-1; size: NA; D: NA; J: TRBJ2-4; CDR3: CASSQRGGQELAKNIQYF; DNA: TGCGCCAGCAGCCAAAGGGGGGGACAGGAATTGGCCAAAAACATTCAGTACTTC
V: TRBV28; size: NA; D: TRBD1; J: TRBJ1-2; CDR3: CASLSIRDRGYGYTF; DNA: TGTGCCAGCCTTTCTATTCGCGACAGGGGATATGGCTACACCTTC
V: TRBV5-4; size: NA; D: NA; J: TRBJ2-4; CDR3: CASSFPDGKGNIQYF; DNA: TGTGCCAGCAGCTTCCCCGACGGAAAAGGGAACATTCAGTACTTC
V: TRBV30; size: NA; D: NA; J: TRBJ2-5; CDR3: CAWSQDSIQTQYF; DNA: TGTGCCTGGAGCCAAGACAGTATTCAGACCCAGTACTTC
V: TRBV5-1; size: NA; D: TRBD1; J: TRBJ1-5; CDR3: CASSPNTGGDQPQHF; DNA: TGCGCCAGCAGCCCAAACACAGGGGGTGATCAGCCCCAGCATTTT
V: TRBV5-1; size: NA; D: TRBD1; J: TRBJ2-7; CDR3: CASTLGGQQAYEQYF; DNA: TGCGCCAGCACCCTAGGGGGACAGCAAGCCTACGAGCAGTACTTC
V: TRBV27; size: NA; D: NA; J: TRBJ1-2; CDR3: CASSLAGRNGYTF; DNA: TGTGCCAGCAGTTTAGCAGGGAGGAACGGCTACACCTTC
V: TRBV29-1; size: NA; D: TRBD2; J: TRBJ2-1; CDR3: CSVEGVLAGGPSGLNEQFF; DNA: TGCAGCGTTGAAGGAGTACTAGCGGGGGGGCCCAGCGGGCTTAATGAGCAGTTCTTC
V: TRBV5-6; size: NA; D: NA; J: TRBJ2-5; CDR3: CASSYQETQYF; DNA: TGTGCCAGCAGCTATCAAGAGACCCAGTACTTC
V: TRBV4-2; size: NA; D: TRBD1; J: TRBJ2-7; CDR3: CASSQGGGQVYEQYF; DNA: TGTGCCAGCAGCCAAGGAGGCGGACAGGTTTACGAGCAGTACTTC
V: TRBV4-2; size: NA; D: NA; J: TRBJ1-3; CDR3: CASSQDPRVGAGNTIYF; DNA: TGTGCCAGCAGCCAAGATCCGCGTGTGGGAGCTGGAAACACCATATATTTT
V: TRBV19; size: NA; D: NA; J: TRBJ1-5; CDR3: CASSMWGSGSNQPQHF; DNA: TGTGCCAGTAGTATGTGGGGAAGCGGTAGCAATCAGCCCCAGCATTTT
V: TRBV5-1; size: NA; D: TRBD1; J: TRBJ1-5; CDR3: CASSTGTGLNQPQHF; DNA: TGCGCCAGCAGCACCGGGACAGGGCTCAATCAGCCCCAGCATTTT
V: TRBV9; size: NA; D: NA; J: TRBJ1-1; CDR3: CASSVAGNTEAFF; DNA: TGTGCCAGCAGCGTAGCGGGGAACACTGAAGCTTTCTTT
V: TRBV7-2; size: NA; D: TRBD1; J: TRBJ2-1; CDR3: CASRGQYNEQFF; DNA: TGTGCCAGCAGGGGACAGTACAATGAGCAGTTCTTC
V: TRBV29-1; size: few; D: TRBD2; J: TRBJ2-1; CDR3: CSASLASGGNEQFF; DNA: TGCAGCGCCTCTCTGGCTAGCGGAGGAAATGAGCAGTTCTTC
V: TRBV30; size: NA; D: NA; J: TRBJ1-2; CDR3: CAWSIDRSYGYTF; DNA: TGTGCCTGGAGTATCGACAGGAGCTATGGCTACACCTTC
V: TRBV9; size: many; D: NA; J: TRBJ1-1; CDR3: CASSAQGGVKAFF; DNA: TGTGCCAGCAGCGCCCAGGGTGGGGTAAAAGCTTTCTTT
V: TRBV5-1; size: NA; D: NA; J: TRBJ1-1; CDR3: CASSGGLPNTEAFF; DNA: TGCGCCAGCAGCGGGGGCCTTCCGAACACTGAAGCTTTCTTT
V: TRBV29-1; size: NA; D: NA; J: TRBJ1-1; CDR3: CSVQRHQPMNTEAFF; DNA: TGCAGCGTTCAACGACACCAGCCCATGAACACTGAAGCTTTCTTT
V: TRBV2; size: once; D: NA; J: TRBJ1-2; CDR3: CASHLEGRRATF; DNA: TGTGCCAGCCACTTGGAGGGGCGCCGGGCGACCTTC
V: TRBV30; size: NA; D: TRBD2; J: TRBJ2-3; CDR3: CAWSGGAADTQYF; DNA: TGTGCCTGGAGCGGGGGGGCGGCAGATACGCAGTATTTT
V: TRBV4-1; size: few; D: NA; J: TRBJ2-7; CDR3: CASSQENTGSLYEQYF; DNA: TGCGCCAGCAGCCAAGAAAACACAGGGAGCTTGTACGAGCAGTACTTC
V: TRBV2; size: NA; D: TRBD1; J: TRBJ2-5; CDR3: CASGRQGYRETQYF; DNA: TGTGCCAGCGGGCGACAGGGATATCGGGAGACCCAGTACTTC
V: TRBV30; size: NA; D: NA; J: TRBJ2-7; CDR3: CAWGTSYEQYF; DNA: TGTGCCTGGGGAACCTCCTACGAGCAGTACTTC